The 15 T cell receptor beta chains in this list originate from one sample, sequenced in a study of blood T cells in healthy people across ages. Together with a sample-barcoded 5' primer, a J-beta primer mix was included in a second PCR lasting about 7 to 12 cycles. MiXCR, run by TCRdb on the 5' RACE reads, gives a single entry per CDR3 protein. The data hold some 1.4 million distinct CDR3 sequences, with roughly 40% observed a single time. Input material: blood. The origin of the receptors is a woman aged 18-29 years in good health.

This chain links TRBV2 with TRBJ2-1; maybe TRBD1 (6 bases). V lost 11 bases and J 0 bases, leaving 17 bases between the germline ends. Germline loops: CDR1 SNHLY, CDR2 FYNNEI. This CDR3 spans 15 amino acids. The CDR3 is CAGQNRLDSYNEQFF. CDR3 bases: TGTGCCGGACAGAACCGGCTAGACTCCTACAATGAGCAGTTCTTC.

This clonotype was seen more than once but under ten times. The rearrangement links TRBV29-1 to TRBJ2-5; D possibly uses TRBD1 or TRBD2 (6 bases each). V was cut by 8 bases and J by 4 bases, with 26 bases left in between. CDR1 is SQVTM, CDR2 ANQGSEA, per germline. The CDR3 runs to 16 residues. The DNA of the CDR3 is TGCAGCTTCTTCCGAGGGGGGCGTAGAATCGGAGAGACCCAGTACTTC. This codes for CSFFRGGRRIGETQYF.

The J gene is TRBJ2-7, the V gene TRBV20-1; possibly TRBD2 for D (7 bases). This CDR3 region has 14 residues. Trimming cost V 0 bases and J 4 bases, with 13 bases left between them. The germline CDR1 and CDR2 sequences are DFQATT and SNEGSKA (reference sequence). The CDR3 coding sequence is TGCAGTGCTAGAGAGGGGGCGGGAGCGTACGAGCAGTACTTC. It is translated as CSAREGAGAYEQYF.

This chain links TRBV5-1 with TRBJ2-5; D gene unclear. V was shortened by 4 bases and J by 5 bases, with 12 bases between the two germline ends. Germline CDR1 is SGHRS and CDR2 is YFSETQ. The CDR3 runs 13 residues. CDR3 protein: CASSPQSMETQYF. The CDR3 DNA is TGCGCCAGCAGCCCCCAAAGCATGGAGACCCAGTACTTC. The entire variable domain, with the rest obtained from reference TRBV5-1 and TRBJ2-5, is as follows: KAGVTQTPRYLIKTRGQQVTLSCSPISGHRSVSWYQQTPGQGLQFLFEYFSETQRNKGNFPGRFSGRQFSNSRSEMNVSTLELGDSALYLCASSPQSMETQYFGPGTRLLVL.

CDR3: CATSEGQGNQPQHF. The CDR3 nucleotides are TGTGCCACCAGTGAGGGACAGGGCAATCAGCCCCAGCATTTT. The J gene is TRBJ1-5, the V gene TRBV24-1, with TRBD1 matching 8 bases. Per the germline V gene, CDR1 is KGHDR and CDR2 is SFDVKD. The CDR3 has 14 amino acids. The junction had 0 bases not matched to a gene; V was cut back by 4 bases and J by 2 bases.

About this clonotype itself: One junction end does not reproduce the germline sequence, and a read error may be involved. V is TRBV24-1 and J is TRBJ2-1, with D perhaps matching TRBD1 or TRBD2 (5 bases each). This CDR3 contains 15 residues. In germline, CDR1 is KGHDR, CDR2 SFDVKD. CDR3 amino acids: CVTSKPGPLVDEQFF. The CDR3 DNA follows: TGTGTCACCAGTAAGCCGGGACCCCTTGTGGATGAGCAGTTCTTC.

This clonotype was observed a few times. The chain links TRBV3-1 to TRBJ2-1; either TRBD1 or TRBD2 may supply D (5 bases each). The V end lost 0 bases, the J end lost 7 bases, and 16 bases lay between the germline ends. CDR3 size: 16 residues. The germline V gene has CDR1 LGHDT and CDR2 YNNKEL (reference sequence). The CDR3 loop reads CASSQDPGRVENEQFF. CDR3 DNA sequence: TGTGCCAGCAGCCAAGACCCGGGACGGGTGGAGAATGAGCAGTTCTTC.

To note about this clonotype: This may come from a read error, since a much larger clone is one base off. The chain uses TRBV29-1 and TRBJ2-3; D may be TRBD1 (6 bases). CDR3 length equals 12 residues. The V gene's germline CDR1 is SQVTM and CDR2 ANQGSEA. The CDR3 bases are TGCAGCGTTGGGACAGACACAGGTACGCAGTATTTT. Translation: CSVGTDTGTQYF.

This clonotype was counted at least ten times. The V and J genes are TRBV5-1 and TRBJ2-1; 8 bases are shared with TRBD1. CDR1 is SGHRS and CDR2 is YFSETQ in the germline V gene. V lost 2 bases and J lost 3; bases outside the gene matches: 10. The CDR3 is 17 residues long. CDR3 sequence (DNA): TGCGCCAGCAGCTTTGGGGCCCGGGACAGGAACTACAATGAGCAGTTCTTC. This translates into CASSFGARDRNYNEQFF.

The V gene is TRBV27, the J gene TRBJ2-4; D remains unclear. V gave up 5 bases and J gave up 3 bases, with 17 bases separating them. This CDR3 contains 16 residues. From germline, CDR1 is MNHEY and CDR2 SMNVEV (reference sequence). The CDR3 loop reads CASSKTQRIFKNIQYF. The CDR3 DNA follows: TGTGCCAGCAGTAAGACACAGAGGATCTTCAAAAACATTCAGTACTTC.

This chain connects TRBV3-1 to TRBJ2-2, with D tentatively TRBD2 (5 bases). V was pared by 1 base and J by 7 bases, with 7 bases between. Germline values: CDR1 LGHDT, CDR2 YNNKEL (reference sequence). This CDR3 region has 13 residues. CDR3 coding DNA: TGTGCCAGCAGCCAAGGAGGGATCGGGGAGCTGTTTTTT. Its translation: CASSQGGIGELFF.

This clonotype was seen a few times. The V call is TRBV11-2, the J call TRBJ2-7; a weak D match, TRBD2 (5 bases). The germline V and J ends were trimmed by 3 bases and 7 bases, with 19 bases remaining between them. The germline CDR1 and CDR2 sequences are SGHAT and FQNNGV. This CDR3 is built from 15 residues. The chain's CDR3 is CASSFSPEGFWEQYF. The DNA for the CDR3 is TGTGCCAGCAGCTTTTCGCCCGAGGGATTTTGGGAGCAGTACTTC.

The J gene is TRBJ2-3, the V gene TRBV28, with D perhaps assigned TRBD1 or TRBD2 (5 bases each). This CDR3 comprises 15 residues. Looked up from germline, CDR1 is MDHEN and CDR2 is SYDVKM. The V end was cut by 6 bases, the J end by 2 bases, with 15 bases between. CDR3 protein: CASRRGTGITDTQYF. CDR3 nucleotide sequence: TGTGCCAGCAGGAGAGGGACGGGGATCACAGATACGCAGTATTTT.

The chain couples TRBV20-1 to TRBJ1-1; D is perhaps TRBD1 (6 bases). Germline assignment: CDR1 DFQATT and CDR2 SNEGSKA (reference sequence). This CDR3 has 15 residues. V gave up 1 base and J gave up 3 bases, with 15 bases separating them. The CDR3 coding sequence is TGCAGTGCTAGAGGGAGACAGGATCCGTACACTGAAGCTTTCTTT. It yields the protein CSARGRQDPYTEAFF.

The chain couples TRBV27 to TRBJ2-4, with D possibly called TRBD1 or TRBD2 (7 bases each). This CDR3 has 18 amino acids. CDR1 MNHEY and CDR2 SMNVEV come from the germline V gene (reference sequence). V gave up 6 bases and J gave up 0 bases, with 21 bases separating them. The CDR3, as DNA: TGTGCCAGCAGAACAACATCCAGGGGGGGACTAGCCAAAAACATTCAGTACTTC. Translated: CASRTTSRGGLAKNIQYF.